The clone carrying this TCR beta chain was recorded a few times. The antigen remains unidentified. CDR3 size: 16 residues. The junction had 8 bases not matched to a gene; V was cut back by 0 bases and J by 3 bases. Germline CDR1 reads SGHVS; CDR2 reads FQNEAQ. This record belongs to a study of identical twins. Regarding the study as a whole: There were fewer insertions in abundant cord blood beta clonotypes, but memory repertoires showed no such pattern.

Template switching added a universal primer site, and cDNA bore unique molecular identifiers. MiXCR, run by TCRdb on the 5' RACE reads, gives a single entry per CDR3 protein. There are about 890,000 distinct CDR3 sequences in the sample; 10% to 15% occur only once, and 1.5% to 2% lies in the top ten. This sample was also put to use in a study of yellow fever vaccine responses in identical twins. That source notes: The authors reported partly convergent, partly personalized vaccine responses in identical twins.

This rearrangement joins TRBV7-8 to TRBJ2-7; 7 bases match TRBD1. Specimen: PBMCs. The clonotype was recovered from a woman aged 18-29 years in good health. As DNA, the CDR3 is TGTGCCAGCAGCTTAGCGACAGGGTACTCGTACTACGAGCAGTACTTC. Translated, it gives CASSLATGYSYYEQYF. Complete variable domain (other parts from reference TRBV7-8 and TRBJ2-7): GAGVSQSPRYKVAKRGQDVALRCDPISGHVSLFWYQQALGQGPEFLTYFQNEAQLDKSGLPSDRFFAERPEGSVSTLKIQRTQQEDSAVYLCASSLATGYSYYEQYFGPGTRLTVT.